The clone carrying this TCR beta chain was seen ten or more times. What it recognizes is unknown. RNA transcripts provided the source from which TCR beta CDR3 regions were amplified. An initial round of RT-PCR targeting the TCR CDR3 relied on the HTBI primer set. TCRdb reanalysed the multiplex PCR reads using MiXCR and keeps one entry per CDR3 protein. The sample has roughly 580,000 distinct CDR3 sequences; approximately 44% are singletons. Absence of ophthalmopathy progression within 18 months defined stable Graves' hyperthyroidism. Patients aged 18 to 65 had newly diagnosed hyperthyroidism lasting under 2 months. The sample belongs to a study of T cells in Graves' hyperthyroidism and ophthalmopathy. Study-wide results and caveats: In the analysis, a 13 V-J model separated ophthalmopathy from stable hyperthyroidism.

The sequence was collected from a woman under 30 with Graves' hyperthyroidism. The sample consisted of peripheral blood or thyroid tissue (not recorded which).

CDR3 sequence (DNA): TGCAGCGTGACCACTAGTTCAGGGGAGCTGTTTTTT. Its protein product is CSVTTSSGELFF. J is TRBJ2-2 and V is TRBV29-1; TRBD2 might be the D (5 bases). V shed 6 bases and J shed 8 bases, with 13 bases lying between them. Germline V lookup: CDR1 SQVTM, CDR2 ANQGSEA. The CDR3 totals 12 residues.